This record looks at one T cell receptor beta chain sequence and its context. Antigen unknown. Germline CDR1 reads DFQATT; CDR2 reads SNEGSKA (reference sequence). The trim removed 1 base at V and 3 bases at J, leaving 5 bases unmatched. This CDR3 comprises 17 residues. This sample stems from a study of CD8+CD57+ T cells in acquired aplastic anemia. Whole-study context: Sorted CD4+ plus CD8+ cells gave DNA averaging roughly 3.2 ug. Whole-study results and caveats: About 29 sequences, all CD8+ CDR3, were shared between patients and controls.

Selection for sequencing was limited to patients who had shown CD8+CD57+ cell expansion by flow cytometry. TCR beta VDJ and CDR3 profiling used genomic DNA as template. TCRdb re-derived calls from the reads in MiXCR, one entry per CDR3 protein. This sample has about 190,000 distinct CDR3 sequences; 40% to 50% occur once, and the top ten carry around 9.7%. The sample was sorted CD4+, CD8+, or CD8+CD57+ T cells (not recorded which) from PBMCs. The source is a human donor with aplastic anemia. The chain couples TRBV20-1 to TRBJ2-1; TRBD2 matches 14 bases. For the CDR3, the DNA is TGCAGTGCTAGAGGGACTAGCGGGAGGCCTAACTACAATGAGCAGTTCTTC. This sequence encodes CSARGTSGRPNYNEQFF.